This T cell receptor (beta chain) was sequenced in a study of T cell responses to AZD1222 COVID-19 vaccine. TCRdb's copy holds only in-frame clones and misses some; the assay was immunoSEQ multiplex PCR. The sample contains fewer than 55,000 clones, less than 95% of which appear only once. V was trimmed by 1 base and J by 3 bases, leaving 15 bases between them. Looked up from germline, CDR1 is SGHAT and CDR2 is FQNNGV. The CDR3 contains 16 residues. Specimen: peripheral blood, collected 28 days after the second AZD1222 dose. This TCR was recovered from an adult who received the AZD1222 COVID-19 vaccine. This chain links TRBV11-2 with TRBJ1-1; D possibly corresponds to TRBD1 (5 bases). For the CDR3, the DNA is TGTGCCAGCAGCTTAGTCCAGGGTAACGGTTACACTGAAGCTTTCTTT. Its protein product is CASSLVQGNGYTEAFF.